This T cell receptor (beta chain) was identified during a study of CD8 T cells in ankylosing spondylitis. Concerning this clonotype itself: Its antigen remains unknown.

This CDR3 spans 14 amino acids. V was clipped by 5 bases and J by 3 bases, with 14 bases between them. From germline, CDR1 is WSHSY and CDR2 SAAADI. General study findings and limits: Disease-linked clones were found to be CD8+ and relatively rare in peripheral blood. What appeared characteristic of ankylosing spondylitis blood was a TCR beta motif of about eight highly homologous variants. From matched ankylosing spondylitis synovial fluid, disease-linked clones were reportedly recovered at significantly enriched levels.

TCR beta libraries were made by quantitative 5'-RACE with molecular barcodes. MiXCR, run by TCRdb on the 5' RACE reads, gives a single entry per CDR3 protein. The sample contains about 400,000 distinct CDR3 sequences, roughly 20% of which appear only once. The rearrangement uses TRBV10-2 and TRBJ2-7; tentatively, D is TRBD2 (5 bases). The source is a male donor with ankylosing spondylitis or in good health (not recorded which). The sample was blood, either unsorted or a sorted T cell fraction (not recorded which). The CDR3 region has the DNA TGCGCCAGCAGTCGTTTGAGGGTAGACTACGAGCAGTACTTC. Amino acids: CASSRLRVDYEQYF.